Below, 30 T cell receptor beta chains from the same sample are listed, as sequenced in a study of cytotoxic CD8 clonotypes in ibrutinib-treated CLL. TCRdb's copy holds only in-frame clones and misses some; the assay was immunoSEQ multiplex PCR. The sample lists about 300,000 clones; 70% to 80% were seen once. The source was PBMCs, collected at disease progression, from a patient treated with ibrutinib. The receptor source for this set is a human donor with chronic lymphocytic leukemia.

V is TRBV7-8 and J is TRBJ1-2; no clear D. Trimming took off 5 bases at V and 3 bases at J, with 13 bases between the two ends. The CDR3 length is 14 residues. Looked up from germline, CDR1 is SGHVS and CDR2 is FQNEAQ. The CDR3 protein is CASSRQLEDYGYTF. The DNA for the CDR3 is TGTGCCAGCAGCCGACAACTTGAGGACTATGGCTACACCTTC.

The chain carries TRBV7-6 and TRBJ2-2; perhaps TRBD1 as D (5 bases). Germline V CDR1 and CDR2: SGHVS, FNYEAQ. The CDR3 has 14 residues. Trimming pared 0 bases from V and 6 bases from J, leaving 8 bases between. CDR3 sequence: CASSLAKGAGELFF. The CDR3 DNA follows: TGTGCCAGCAGCTTAGCAAAAGGGGCCGGGGAGCTGTTTTTT.

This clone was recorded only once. CDR3 in amino acids: CASSPTGGAYEQYF. CDR3 coding DNA: TGTGCCAGCAGCCCTACAGGGGGGGCCTACGAGCAGTACTTC. The chain links TRBV28 to TRBJ2-7, with D perhaps matching TRBD1 (8 bases). The CDR3 spans 14 residues. Per germline, CDR1 MDHEN and CDR2 SYDVKM. V lost 6 bases, J lost 2 bases, and 14 bases lay in between.

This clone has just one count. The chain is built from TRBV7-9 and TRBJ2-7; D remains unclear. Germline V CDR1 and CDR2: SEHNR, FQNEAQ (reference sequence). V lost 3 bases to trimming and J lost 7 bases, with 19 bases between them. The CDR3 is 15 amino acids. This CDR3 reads CASSFRRARTEEQYF. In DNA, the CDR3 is TGTGCCAGCAGCTTCCGTCGGGCCCGCACCGAAGAGCAGTACTTC.

The CDR3 DNA reads TGTGCCAGCAGCTTAAAGGGACTAGCGGGGGGTGATGAGCAGTTCTTC. Protein sequence: CASSLKGLAGGDEQFF. The rearrangement uses TRBV11-3 and TRBJ2-1; the match to TRBD2 covers 15 bases. J gave up 8 bases and V 2 bases, and 4 bases lay outside the gene matches. Per the germline V gene, CDR1 is SGHNT and CDR2 is YENEEA. This CDR3 region has 16 residues. The complete variable domain, with remaining parts taken from reference TRBV11-3 and TRBJ2-1, reads EAGVVQSPRYKIIEKKQPVAFWCNPISGHNTLYWYLQNLGQGPELLIRYENEEAVDDSQLPKDRFSAERLKGVDSTLKIQPAELGDSAVYLCASSLKGLAGGDEQFFGPGTRLTVL.

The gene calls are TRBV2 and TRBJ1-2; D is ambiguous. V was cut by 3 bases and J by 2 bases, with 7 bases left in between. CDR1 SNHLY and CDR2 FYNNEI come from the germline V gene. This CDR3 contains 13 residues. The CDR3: CASSDARNYGYTF. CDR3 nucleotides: TGTGCCAGCAGTGACGCACGGAACTATGGCTACACCTTC.

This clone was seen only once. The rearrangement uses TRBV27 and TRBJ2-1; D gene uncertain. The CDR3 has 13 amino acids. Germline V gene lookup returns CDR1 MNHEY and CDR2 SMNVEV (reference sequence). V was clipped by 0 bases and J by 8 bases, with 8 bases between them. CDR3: CASSLSVWDEQFF. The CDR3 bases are TGTGCCAGCAGTTTATCGGTCTGGGATGAGCAGTTCTTC.

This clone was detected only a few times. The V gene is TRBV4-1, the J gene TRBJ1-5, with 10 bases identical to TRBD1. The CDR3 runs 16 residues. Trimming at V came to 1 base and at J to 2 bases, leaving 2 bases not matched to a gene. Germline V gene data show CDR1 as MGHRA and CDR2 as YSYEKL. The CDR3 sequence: CASSQGQGAGNQPQHF. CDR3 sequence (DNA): TGCGCCAGCAGCCAAGGACAGGGGGCGGGCAATCAGCCCCAGCATTTT.

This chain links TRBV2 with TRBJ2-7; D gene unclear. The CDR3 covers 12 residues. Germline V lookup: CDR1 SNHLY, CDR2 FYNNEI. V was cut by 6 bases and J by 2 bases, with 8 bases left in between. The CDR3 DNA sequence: TGTGCCAGCAGGGCTGATACCTACGAGCAGTACTTC. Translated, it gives CASRADTYEQYF.

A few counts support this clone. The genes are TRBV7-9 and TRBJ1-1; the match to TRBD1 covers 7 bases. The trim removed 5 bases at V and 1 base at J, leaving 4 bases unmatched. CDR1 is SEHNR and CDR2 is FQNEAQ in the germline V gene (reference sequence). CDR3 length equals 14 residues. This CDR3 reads CASSPRTGNTEAFF. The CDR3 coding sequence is TGTGCCAGCAGCCCCCGGACAGGGAACACTGAAGCTTTCTTT.

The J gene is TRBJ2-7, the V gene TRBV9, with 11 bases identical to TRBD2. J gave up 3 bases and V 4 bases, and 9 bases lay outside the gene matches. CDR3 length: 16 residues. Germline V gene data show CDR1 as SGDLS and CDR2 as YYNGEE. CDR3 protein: CASSLLAGESLYEQYF. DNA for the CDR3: TGTGCCAGCAGCCTACTAGCGGGAGAATCCCTCTACGAGCAGTACTTC.

In DNA, the CDR3 is TGTGCCAGCAGCGACTCCCGGGACAGCAAATTCTATAATTCACCCCTCCACTTT. As protein: CASSDSRDSKFYNSPLHF. J is TRBJ1-6 and V is TRBV9; 7 bases match TRBD1. The CDR3 runs 18 residues. V gave up 3 bases and J gave up 3 bases; unmatched junction bases: 12. Germline CDR1 reads SGDLS; CDR2 reads YYNGEE.

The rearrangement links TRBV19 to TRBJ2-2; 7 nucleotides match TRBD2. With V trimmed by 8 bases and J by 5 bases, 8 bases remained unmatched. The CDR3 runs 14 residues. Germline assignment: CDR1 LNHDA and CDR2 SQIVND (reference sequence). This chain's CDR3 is CASDTSAFTGELFF. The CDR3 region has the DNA TGTGCCAGTGATACTAGCGCCTTTACCGGGGAGCTGTTTTTT.

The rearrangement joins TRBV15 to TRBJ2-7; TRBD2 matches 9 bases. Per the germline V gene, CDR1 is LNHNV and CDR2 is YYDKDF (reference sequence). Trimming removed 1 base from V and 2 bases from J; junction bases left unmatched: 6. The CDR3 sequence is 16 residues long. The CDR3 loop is CATSRARGLAAYEQYF. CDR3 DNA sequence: TGTGCCACCAGCAGAGCTAGGGGACTAGCCGCCTACGAGCAGTACTTC.

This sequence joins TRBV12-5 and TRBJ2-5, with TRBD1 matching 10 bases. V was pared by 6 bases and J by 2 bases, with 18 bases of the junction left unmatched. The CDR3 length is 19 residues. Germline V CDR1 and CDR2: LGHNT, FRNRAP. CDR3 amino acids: CASGFAPVPGQGNQETQYF. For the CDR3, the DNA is TGTGCTAGTGGCTTTGCCCCGGTCCCGGGACAGGGGAATCAAGAGACCCAGTACTTC.

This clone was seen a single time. The CDR3 sequence is CASSLGTGTGGYEQYF. Here the CDR3 DNA reads TGTGCCAGCAGCTTAGGTACCGGGACAGGGGGCTACGAGCAGTACTTC. The chain joins TRBV7-8 to TRBJ2-7; 11 bases fit TRBD1. V was pared by 1 base and J by 3 bases, with 5 bases of the junction left unmatched. CDR1 and CDR2 (germline): SGHVS, FQNEAQ. The length of the CDR3 is 16 residues.

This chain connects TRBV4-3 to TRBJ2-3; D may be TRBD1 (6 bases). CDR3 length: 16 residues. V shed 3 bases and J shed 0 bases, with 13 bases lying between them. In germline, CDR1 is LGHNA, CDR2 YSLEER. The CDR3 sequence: CASSHRTGTSTDTQYF. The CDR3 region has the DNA TGCGCCAGCAGCCATAGAACAGGGACAAGCACAGATACGCAGTATTTT.

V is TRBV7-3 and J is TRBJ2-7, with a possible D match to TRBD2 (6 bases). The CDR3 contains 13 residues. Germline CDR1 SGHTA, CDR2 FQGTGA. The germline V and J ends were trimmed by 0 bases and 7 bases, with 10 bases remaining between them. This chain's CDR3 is CASSLTAGGEQYF. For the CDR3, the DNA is TGTGCCAGCAGCTTAACAGCGGGTGGGGAGCAGTACTTC.

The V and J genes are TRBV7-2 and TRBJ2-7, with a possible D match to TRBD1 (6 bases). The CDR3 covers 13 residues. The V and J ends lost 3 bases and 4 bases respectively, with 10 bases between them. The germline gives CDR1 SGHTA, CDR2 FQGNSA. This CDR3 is CASSFGTLYEQYF. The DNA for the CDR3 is TGTGCCAGCAGCTTCGGGACACTATACGAGCAGTACTTC.

CDR3: CARNQPQHF. CDR3 sequence (DNA): TGTGCCAGGAATCAGCCCCAGCATTTT. J is TRBJ1-5 and V is TRBV7-3; D is ambiguous. Germline V gives CDR1 SGHTA, CDR2 FQGTGA. The germline V and J ends were trimmed by 9 bases and 4 bases, with 1 base remaining between them. This CDR3 spans 9 amino acids.

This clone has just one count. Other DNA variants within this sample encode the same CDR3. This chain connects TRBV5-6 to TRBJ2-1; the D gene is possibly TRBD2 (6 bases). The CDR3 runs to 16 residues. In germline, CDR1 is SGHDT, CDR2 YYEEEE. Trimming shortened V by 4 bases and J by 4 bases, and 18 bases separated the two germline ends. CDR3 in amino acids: CASSRWDRAGYNEQFF. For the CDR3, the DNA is TGTGCCAGCAGCCGTTGGGATAGGGCGGGGTACAATGAGCAGTTCTTC.

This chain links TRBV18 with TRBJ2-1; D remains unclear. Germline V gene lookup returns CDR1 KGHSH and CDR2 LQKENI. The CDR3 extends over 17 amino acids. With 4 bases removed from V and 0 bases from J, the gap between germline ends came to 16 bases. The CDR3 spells CASSQRVAFRSYNEQFF. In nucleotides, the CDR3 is TGTGCCAGCTCACAAAGGGTCGCTTTTCGCTCCTACAATGAGCAGTTCTTC.

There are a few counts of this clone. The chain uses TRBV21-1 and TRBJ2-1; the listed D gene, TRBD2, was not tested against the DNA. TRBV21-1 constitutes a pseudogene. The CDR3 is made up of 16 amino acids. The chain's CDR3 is CASSKVVAVSYNEQFF. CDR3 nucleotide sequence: TGTGCCAGCAGCAAAGTAGTGGCGGTCTCCTACAATGAGCAGTTCTTC.

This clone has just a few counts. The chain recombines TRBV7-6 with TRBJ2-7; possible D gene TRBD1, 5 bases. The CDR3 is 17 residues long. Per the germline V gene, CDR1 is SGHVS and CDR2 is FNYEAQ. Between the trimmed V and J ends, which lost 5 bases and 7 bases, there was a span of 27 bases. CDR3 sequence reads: CASSPGPGLGVFGEQYF. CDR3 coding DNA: TGTGCCAGCAGCCCCGGTCCAGGTCTAGGGGTCTTCGGGGAGCAGTACTTC.

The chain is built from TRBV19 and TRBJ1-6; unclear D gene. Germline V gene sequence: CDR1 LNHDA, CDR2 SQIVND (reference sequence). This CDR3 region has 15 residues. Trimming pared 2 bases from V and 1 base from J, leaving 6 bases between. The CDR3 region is CASSITGSYNSPLHF. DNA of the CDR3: TGTGCCAGTAGTATAACCGGGTCCTATAATTCACCCCTCCACTTT.

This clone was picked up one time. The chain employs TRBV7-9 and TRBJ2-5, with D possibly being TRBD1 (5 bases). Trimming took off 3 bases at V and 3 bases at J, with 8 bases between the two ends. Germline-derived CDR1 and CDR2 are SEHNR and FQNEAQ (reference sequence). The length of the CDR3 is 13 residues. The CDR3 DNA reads TGTGCCAGCAGCTTGATACAGGAAGAGACCCAGTACTTC. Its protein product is CASSLIQEETQYF.

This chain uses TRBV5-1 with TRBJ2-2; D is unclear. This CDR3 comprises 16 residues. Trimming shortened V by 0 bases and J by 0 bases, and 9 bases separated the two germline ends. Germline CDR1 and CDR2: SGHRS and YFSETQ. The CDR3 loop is CASSLGANSNTGELFF. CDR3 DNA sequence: TGCGCCAGCAGCTTGGGGGCCAATTCGAACACCGGGGAGCTGTTTTTT.

The CDR3 protein is CASSPTRLALAYEQYF. The CDR3 nucleotides read TGCGCCAGCAGCCCCACGAGACTAGCGCTAGCCTACGAGCAGTACTTC. V is TRBV5-1 and J is TRBJ2-7, with 8 nucleotides matching TRBD2. V lost 4 bases and J lost 2; bases outside the gene matches: 11. This CDR3 contains 16 residues. The germline V gene has CDR1 SGHRS and CDR2 YFSETQ.

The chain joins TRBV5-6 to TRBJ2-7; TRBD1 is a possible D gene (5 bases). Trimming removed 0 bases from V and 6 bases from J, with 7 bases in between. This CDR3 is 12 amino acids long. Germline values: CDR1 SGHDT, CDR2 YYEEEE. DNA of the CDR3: TGTGCCAGCAGCTTGGTAAGGGGCGAGCAGTACTTC. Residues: CASSLVRGEQYF.

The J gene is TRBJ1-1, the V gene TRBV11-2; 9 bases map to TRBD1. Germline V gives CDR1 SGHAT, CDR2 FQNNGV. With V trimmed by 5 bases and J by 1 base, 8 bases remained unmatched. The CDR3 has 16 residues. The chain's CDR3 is CASSHIPGQGNTEAFF. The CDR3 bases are TGTGCCAGCAGCCATATACCGGGACAGGGGAACACTGAAGCTTTCTTT.